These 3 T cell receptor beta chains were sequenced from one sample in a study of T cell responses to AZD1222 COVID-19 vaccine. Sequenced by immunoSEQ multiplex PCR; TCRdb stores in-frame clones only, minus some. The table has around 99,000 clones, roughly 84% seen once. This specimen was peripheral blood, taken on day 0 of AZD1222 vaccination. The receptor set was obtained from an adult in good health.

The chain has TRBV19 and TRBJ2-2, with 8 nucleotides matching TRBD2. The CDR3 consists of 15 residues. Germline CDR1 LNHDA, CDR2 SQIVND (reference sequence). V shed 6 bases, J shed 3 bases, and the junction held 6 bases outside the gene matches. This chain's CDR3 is CASRYLLADTGELFF. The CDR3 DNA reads TGTGCCAGTAGGTACTTACTAGCGGACACCGGGGAGCTGTTTTTT. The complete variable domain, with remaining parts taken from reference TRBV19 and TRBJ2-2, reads DGGITQSPKYLFRKEGQNVTLSCEQNLNHDAMYWYRQDPGQGLRLIYYSQIVNDFQKGDIAEGYSVSREKKESFPLTVTSAQKNPTAFYLCASRYLLADTGELFFGEGSRLTVL.

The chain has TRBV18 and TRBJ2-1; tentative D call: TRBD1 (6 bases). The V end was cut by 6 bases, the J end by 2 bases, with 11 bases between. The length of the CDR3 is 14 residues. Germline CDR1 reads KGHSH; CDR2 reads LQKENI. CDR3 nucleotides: TGTGCCAGCTCCGCCGGGACACCCTACAATGAGCAGTTCTTC. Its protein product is CASSAGTPYNEQFF.

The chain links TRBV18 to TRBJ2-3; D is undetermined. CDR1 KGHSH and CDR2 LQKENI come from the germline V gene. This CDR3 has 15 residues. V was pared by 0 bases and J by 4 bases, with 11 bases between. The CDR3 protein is CASSPPSRGSDTQYF. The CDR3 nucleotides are TGTGCCAGCTCACCACCTTCACGCGGCTCAGATACGCAGTATTTT.